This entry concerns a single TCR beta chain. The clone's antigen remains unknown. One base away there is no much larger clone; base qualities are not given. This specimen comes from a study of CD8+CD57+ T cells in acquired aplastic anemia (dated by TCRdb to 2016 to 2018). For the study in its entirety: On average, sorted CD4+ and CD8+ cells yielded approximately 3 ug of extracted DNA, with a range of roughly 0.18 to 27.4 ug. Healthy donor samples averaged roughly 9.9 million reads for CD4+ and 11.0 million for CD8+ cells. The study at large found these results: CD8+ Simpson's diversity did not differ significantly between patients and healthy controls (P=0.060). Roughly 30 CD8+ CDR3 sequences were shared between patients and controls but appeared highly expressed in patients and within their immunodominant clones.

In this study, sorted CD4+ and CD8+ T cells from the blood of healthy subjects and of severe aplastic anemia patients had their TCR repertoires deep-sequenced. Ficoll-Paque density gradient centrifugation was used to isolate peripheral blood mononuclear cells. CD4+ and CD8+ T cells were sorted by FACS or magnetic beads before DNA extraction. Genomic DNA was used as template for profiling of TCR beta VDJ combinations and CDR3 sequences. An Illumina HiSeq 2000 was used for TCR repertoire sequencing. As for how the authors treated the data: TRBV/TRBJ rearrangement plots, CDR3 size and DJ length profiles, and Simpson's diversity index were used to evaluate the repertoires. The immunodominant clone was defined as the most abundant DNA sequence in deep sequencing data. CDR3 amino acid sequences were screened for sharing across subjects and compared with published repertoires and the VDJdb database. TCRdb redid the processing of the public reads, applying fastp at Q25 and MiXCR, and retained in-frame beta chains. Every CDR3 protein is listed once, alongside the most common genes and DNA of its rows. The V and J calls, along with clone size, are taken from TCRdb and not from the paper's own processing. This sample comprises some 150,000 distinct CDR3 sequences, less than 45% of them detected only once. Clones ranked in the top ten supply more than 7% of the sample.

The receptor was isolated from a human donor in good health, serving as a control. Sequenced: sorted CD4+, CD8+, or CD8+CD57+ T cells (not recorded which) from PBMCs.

The DNA is TGTGCCAGCAGTTTAGGGGGGTTAGACACCGGGGAGCTGTTTTTT. Its coded protein is CASSLGGLDTGELFF. The sequence joins TRBV5-4 to TRBJ2-2; the D gene is tentatively TRBD1 or TRBD2, each matching 6 bases. Based on the germline V gene (reference sequence), the CDR1 and CDR2 sequences are SGHNT and YYREEE. The CDR3 measures 15 amino acids from cysteine to phenylalanine. The retained sequence is limited to the CDR3, 45 bases, with the frame set at the first base. Cut back by 5 bases and 3 bases, the V and J ends lie 14 bases apart. The full variable domain, completed from the reference TRBV5-4 and TRBJ2-2 proteins outside the CDR3, reads ETGVTQSPTHLIKTRGQQVTLRCSSQSGHNTVSWYQQALGQGPQFIFQYYREEENGRGNFPPRFSGLQFPNYSSELNVNALELDDSALYLCASSLGGLDTGELFFGEGSRLTVL.